This T cell receptor beta chain was retrieved from a study of graft-versus-host responses after intestinal transplantation. The CDR3 sequence is 13 residues long. From germline, CDR1 is GTSNPN and CDR2 SVGIG (reference sequence). With V trimmed by 3 bases and J by 3 bases, 5 bases remained unmatched. Of note for this clone: The antigen is unknown.

Regarding the study as a whole: High graft-versus-host to host-versus-graft T cell clonal ratios marked allografts of patients with graft-donor macrochimerism.

Generated by immunoSEQ multiplex PCR, the TCRdb table keeps only in-frame clones and is missing some. The repertoire holds about 47,000 clones, about 93% seen once, with roughly 6% in the top ten. The chain links TRBV30 to TRBJ2-7; 7 nucleotides align to TRBD1. The material was PBMCs, obtained around 800 days after a first intestinal transplant, on the day of a second. This sequence was found in a human patient who received an intestinal transplant, so some T cells may come from the graft donor. The CDR3 DNA sequence: TGTGCCTGGAGGGTAGGGGGCGGCTACGAGCAGTACTTC. Residues: CAWRVGGGYEQYF.